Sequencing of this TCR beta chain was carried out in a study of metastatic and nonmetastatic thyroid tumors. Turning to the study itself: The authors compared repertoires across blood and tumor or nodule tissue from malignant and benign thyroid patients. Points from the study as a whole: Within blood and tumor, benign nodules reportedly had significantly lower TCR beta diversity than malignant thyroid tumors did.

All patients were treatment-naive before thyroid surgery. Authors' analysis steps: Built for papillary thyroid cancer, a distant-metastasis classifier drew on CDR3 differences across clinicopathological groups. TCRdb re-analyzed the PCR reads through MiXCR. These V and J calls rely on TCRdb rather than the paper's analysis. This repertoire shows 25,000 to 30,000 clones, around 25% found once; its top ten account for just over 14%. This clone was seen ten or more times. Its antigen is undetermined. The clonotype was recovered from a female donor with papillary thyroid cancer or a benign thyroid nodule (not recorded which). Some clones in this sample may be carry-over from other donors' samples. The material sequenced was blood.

In DNA, the CDR3 is TGTGCCACTACTCGGCGGGTAAATCAGCCCCAGCATTTT. It yields the protein CATTRRVNQPQHF. The chain is built from TRBV15 and TRBJ1-5, with D uncertain. Germline values: CDR1 LNHNV, CDR2 YYDKDF (reference sequence). Trimming took 9 bases from V and 4 from J, leaving 13 bases between them. The CDR3 sequence is 13 residues long.